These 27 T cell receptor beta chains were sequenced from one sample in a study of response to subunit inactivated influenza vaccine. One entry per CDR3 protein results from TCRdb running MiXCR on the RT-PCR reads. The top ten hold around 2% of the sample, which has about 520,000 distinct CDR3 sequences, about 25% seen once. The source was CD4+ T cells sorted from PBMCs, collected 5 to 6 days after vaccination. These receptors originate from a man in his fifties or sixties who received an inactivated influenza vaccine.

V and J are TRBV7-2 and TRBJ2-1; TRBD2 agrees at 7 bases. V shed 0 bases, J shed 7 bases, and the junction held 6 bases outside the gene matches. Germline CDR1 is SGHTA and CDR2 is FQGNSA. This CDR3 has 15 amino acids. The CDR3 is CASSLAGGSGNEQFF. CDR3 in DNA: TGTGCCAGCAGCTTAGCGGGGGGGTCCGGGAATGAGCAGTTCTTC.

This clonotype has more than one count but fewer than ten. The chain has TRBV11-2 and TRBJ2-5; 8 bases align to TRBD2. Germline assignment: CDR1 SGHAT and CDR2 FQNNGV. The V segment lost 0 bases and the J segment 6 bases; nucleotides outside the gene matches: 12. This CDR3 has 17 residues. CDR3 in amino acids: CASSLDRTAGGGKTQYF. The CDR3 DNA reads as TGTGCCAGCAGCTTAGATCGGACCGCGGGGGGAGGAAAGACCCAGTACTTC.

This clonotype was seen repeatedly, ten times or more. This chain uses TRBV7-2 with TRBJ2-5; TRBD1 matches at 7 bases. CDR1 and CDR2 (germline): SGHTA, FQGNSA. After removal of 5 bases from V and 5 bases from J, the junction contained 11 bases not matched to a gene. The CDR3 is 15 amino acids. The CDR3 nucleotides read TGTGCCAGCAGCCCGCAGACAGGGATGGGGGAGACCCAGTACTTC. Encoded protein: CASSPQTGMGETQYF.

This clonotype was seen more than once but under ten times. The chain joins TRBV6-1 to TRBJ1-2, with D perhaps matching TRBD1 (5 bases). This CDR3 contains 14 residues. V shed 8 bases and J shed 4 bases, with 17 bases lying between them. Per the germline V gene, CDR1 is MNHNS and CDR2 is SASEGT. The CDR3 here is CASPGGERFYGYTF. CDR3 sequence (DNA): TGTGCCAGCCCTGGGGGGGAACGGTTCTATGGCTACACCTTC.

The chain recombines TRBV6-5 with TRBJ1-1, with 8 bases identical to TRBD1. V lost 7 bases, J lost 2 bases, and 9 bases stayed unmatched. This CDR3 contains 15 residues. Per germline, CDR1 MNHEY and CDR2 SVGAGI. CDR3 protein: CASIRGTGGNTEAFF. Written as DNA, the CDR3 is TGTGCCAGCATTAGAGGGACAGGCGGTAACACTGAAGCTTTCTTT.

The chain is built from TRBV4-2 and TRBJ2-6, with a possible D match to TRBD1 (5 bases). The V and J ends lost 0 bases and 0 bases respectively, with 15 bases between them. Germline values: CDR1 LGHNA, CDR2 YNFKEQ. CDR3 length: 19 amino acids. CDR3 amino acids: CASSQEWQGPFSGANVLTF. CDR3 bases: TGTGCCAGCAGCCAAGAGTGGCAGGGCCCCTTCTCTGGGGCCAACGTCCTGACTTTC.

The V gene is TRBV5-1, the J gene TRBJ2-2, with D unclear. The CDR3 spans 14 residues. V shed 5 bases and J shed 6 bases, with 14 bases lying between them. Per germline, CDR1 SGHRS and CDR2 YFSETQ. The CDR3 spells CASRTPGSAGELFF. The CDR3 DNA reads TGCGCCAGCAGAACCCCTGGCAGTGCCGGGGAGCTGTTTTTT.

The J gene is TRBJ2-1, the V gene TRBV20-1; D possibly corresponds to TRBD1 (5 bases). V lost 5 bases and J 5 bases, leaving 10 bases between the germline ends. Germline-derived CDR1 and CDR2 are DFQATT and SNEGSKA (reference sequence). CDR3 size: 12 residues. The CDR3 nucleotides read TGCAGTGCTCATAGGGGTCACAATGAGCAGTTCTTC. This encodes CSAHRGHNEQFF.

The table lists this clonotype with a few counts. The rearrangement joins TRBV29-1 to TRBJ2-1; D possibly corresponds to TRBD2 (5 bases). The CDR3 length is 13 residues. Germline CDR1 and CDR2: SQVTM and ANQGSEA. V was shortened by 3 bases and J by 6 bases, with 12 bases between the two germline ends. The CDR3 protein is CSVDAASSNEQFF. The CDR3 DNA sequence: TGCAGCGTTGATGCGGCTAGCAGCAATGAGCAGTTCTTC.

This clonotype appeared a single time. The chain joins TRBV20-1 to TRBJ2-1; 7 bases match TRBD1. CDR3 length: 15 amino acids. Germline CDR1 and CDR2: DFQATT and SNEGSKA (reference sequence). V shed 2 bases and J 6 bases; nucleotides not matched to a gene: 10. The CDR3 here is CSARYQGDKINEQFF. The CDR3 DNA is TGCAGTGCTAGATATCAGGGGGACAAGATCAATGAGCAGTTCTTC.

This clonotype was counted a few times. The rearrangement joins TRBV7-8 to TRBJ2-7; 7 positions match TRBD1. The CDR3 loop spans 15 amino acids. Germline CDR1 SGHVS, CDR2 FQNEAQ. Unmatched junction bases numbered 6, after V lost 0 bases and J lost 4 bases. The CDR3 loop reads CASSLAYRGSYEQYF. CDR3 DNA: TGTGCCAGCAGCTTAGCCTACAGGGGCTCTTACGAGCAGTACTTC.

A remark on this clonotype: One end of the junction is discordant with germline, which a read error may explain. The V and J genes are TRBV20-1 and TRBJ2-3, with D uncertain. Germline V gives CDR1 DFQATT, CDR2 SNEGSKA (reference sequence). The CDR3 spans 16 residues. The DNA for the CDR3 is TGCTGTGCTAGTTCTGCGAGGATCCTGCGCACAGATACGCAGTATTTT. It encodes CCASSARILRTDTQYF.

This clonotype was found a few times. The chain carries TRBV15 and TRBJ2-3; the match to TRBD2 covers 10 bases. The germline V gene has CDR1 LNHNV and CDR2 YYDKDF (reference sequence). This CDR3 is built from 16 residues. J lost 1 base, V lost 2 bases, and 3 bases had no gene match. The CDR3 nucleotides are TGTGCCACCAGCAGATTCGGGACTAGCGGCACAGATACGCAGTATTTT. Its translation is CATSRFGTSGTDTQYF.

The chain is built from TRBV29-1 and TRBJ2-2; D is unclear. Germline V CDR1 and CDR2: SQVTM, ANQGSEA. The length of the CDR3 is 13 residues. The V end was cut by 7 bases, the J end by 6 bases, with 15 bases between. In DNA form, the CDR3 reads TGCAGCGCTTCCCCCAATTGGGCCGGGGAGCTGTTTTTT. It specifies CSASPNWAGELFF.

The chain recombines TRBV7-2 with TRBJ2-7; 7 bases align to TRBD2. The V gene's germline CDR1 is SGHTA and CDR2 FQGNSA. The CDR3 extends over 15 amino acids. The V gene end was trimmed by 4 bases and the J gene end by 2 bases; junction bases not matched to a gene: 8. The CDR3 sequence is CASSYEISGPYEQYF. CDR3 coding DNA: TGTGCCAGCAGCTATGAGATTAGCGGGCCCTACGAGCAGTACTTC.

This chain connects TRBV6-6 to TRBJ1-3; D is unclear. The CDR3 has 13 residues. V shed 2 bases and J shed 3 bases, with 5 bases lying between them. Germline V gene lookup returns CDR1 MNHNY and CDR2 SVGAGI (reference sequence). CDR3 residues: CASSYLGGNTIYF. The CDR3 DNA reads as TGTGCCAGCAGTTACCTAGGTGGAAACACCATATATTTT.

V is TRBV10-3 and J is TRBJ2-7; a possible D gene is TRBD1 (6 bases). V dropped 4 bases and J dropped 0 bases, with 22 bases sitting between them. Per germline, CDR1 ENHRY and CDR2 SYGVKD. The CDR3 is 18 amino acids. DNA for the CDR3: TGTGCCATCAGTGTTGGGGGCCCCCTCCGGGATCGCTCCTACGAGCAGTACTTC. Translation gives CAISVGGPLRDRSYEQYF.

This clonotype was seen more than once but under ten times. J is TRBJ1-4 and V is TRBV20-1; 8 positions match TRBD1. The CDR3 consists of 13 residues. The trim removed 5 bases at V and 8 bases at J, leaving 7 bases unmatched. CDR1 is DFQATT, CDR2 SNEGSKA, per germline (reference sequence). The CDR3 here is CSASGTGDEKLFF. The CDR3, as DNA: TGCAGTGCTTCCGGGACAGGAGACGAAAAACTGTTTTTT.

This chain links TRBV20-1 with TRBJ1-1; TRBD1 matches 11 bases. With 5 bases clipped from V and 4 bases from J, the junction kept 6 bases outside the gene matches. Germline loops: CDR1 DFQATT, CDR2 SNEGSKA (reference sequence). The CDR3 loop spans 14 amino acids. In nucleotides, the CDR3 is TGCAGTGCTCGGACAGGGGGCGCGGGCACTGAAGCTTTCTTT. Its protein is CSARTGGAGTEAFF.

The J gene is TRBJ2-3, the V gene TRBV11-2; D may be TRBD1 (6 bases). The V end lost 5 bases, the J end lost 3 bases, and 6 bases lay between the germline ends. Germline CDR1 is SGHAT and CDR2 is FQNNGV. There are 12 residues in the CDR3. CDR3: CASSTGTDTQYF. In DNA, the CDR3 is TGTGCCAGCAGCACAGGGACAGATACGCAGTATTTT.

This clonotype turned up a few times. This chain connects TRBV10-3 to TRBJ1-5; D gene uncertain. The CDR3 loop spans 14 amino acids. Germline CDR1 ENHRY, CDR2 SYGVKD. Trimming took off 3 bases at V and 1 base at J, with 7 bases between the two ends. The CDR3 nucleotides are TGTGCCATCAGTGATAGTGGGAGCAATCAGCCCCAGCATTTT. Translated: CAISDSGSNQPQHF.

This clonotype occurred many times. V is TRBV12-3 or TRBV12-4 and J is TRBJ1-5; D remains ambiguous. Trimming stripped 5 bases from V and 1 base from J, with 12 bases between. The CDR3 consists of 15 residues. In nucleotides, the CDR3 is TGTGCCAGCAGTGTGGCCGATGCGAGCAATCAGCCCCAGCATTTT. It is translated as CASSVADASNQPQHF.

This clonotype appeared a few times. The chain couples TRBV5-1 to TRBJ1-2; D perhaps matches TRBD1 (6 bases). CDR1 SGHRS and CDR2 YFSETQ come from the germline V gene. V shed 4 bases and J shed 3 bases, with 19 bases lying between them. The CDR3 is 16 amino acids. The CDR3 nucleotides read TGCGCCAGCAGCAACCAGGACCAACAGGGATACTATGGCTACACCTTC. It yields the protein CASSNQDQQGYYGYTF.

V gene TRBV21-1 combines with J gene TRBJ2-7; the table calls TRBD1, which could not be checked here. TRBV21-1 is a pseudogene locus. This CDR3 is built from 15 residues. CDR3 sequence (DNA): TGTGCCAGCAGCCTGGCCCGGGACAGAGCCTACGAGCAGTACTTC. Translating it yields CASSLARDRAYEQYF.

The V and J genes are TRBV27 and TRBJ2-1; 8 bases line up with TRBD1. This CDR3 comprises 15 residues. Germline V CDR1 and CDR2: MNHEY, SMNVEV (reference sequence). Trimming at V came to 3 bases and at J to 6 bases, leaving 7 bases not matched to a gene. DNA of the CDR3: TGTGCCAGCAGTTTGGAAACAGGGGGTGGCAATGAGCAGTTCTTC. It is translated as CASSLETGGGNEQFF.

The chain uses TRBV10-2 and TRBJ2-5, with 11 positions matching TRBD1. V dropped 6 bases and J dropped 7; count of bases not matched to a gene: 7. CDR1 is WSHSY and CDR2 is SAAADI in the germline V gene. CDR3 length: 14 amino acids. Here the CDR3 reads CASRWTGGAGTQYF. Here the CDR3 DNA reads TGCGCCAGCAGATGGACAGGGGGCGCAGGGACCCAGTACTTC.

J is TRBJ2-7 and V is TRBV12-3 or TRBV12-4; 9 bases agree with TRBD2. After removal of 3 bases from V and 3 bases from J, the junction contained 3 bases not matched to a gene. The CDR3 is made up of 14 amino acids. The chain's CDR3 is CASSLTSGDYEQYF. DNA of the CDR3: TGTGCCAGCAGTTTGACTAGCGGTGACTACGAGCAGTACTTC.